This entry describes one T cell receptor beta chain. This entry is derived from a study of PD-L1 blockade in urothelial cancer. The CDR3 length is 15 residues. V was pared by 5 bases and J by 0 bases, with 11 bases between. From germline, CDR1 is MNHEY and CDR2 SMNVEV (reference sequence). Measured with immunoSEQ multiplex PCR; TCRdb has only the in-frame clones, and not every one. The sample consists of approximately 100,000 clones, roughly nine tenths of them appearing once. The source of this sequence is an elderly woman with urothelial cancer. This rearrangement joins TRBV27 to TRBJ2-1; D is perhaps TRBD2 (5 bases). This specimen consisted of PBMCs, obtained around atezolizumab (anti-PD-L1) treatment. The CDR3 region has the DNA TGTGCCAGCAGTAAGACTGGGAGCTCCTACAATGAGCAGTTCTTC. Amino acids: CASSKTGSSYNEQFF.